Below, 9 T cell receptor beta chains from the same sample are listed, as sequenced in a study of T cell changes during pregnancy in multiple sclerosis. Measured with immunoSEQ multiplex PCR; TCRdb has only the in-frame clones, and not every one. The sample lists 45,000 to 55,000 clones, 94% occurring once. The starting material was CD8+ T cells from peripheral blood mononuclear cells, obtained before pregnancy. Receptor source: a female donor with multiple sclerosis, enrolled in a pregnancy study.

The chain's CDR3 is CASGPGVYEQYF. DNA of the CDR3: TGTGCCAGTGGGCCGGGGGTTTACGAGCAGTACTTC. This chain connects TRBV19 to TRBJ2-7; D might be TRBD2 (6 bases). CDR3 size: 12 residues. CDR1 is LNHDA, CDR2 SQIVND, per germline (reference sequence). V gave up 8 bases and J gave up 4 bases, with 12 bases separating them.

The rearrangement links TRBV27 to TRBJ2-2; 9 bases align to TRBD2. This CDR3 region has 13 residues. Germline values: CDR1 MNHEY, CDR2 SMNVEV (reference sequence). V lost 6 bases and J lost 4; bases outside the gene matches: 0. The CDR3 spells CASRRGGTGELFF. The CDR3 coding sequence is TGTGCCAGCAGGCGGGGGGGCACCGGGGAGCTGTTTTTT.

The V call is TRBV10-3, the J call TRBJ2-7; TRBD2 matches 8 bases. The germline gives CDR1 ENHRY, CDR2 SYGVKD. This CDR3 region has 12 residues. Trimming at V came to 9 bases and at J to 6 bases, leaving 7 bases not matched to a gene. The CDR3 region is CAIFGGGSEQYF. CDR3 coding DNA: TGTGCCATTTTCGGGGGGGGTTCCGAGCAGTACTTC.

This chain joins TRBV7-9 and TRBJ2-7; D perhaps matches TRBD2 (6 bases). Germline CDR1 reads SEHNR; CDR2 reads FQNEAQ (reference sequence). Trimming removed 0 bases from V and 0 bases from J, with 15 bases in between. This CDR3 comprises 17 residues. The CDR3 DNA reads TGTGCCAGCAGCTTAGCGGGGGGACCCACCCTCTCCTACGAGCAGTACTTC. Its protein product is CASSLAGGPTLSYEQYF.

This sequence joins TRBV15 and TRBJ1-2; 8 bases line up with TRBD1. Germline-derived CDR1 and CDR2 are LNHNV and YYDKDF (reference sequence). This CDR3 contains 13 residues. V lost 1 base to trimming and J lost 7 bases; unmatched junction nucleotides: 2. The CDR3: CATSRAGGSGYTF. CDR3 DNA: TGTGCCACCAGCAGAGCAGGGGGCTCTGGCTACACCTTC. The full variable domain, completed using reference TRBV15 and TRBJ1-2, is DAMVIQNPRYQVTQFGKPVTLSCSQTLNHNVMYWYQQKSSQAPKLLFHYYDKDFNNEADTPDNFQSRRPNTSFCFLDIRSPGLGDTAMYLCATSRAGGSGYTFGSGTRLTVV.

For the CDR3, the DNA is TGTGCCAGCAGCCAAGGACAGGGGGCGGGGGAGACCCAGTACTTC. Translated: CASSQGQGAGETQYF. V is TRBV13 and J is TRBJ2-5; 11 nucleotides align to TRBD1. Germline CDR1 PRHDT, CDR2 FYEKMQ (reference sequence). This CDR3 comprises 15 residues. V lost 5 bases to trimming and J lost 5 bases; unmatched junction nucleotides: 7.

The chain recombines TRBV29-1 with TRBJ1-1; D gene ambiguous. The CDR3 loop spans 10 amino acids. Trimming stripped 7 bases from V and 1 base from J, with 4 bases between. Germline CDR1 reads SQVTM; CDR2 reads ANQGSEA. Here the CDR3 DNA reads TGCAGCGGAGGGAACACTGAAGCTTTCTTT. This translates into CSGGNTEAFF.

The chain combines TRBV4-2 with TRBJ2-7; D is perhaps TRBD2 (5 bases). The germline gives CDR1 LGHNA, CDR2 YNFKEQ. V was clipped by 3 bases and J by 0 bases, with 15 bases between them. The CDR3 is 16 amino acids. CDR3 nucleotide sequence: TGTGCCAGCAGCCAGAGCTTACCGGGGAGCTCCTACGAGCAGTACTTC. Its translation: CASSQSLPGSSYEQYF.

The rearrangement links TRBV7-9 to TRBJ2-7; 7 bases agree with TRBD2. Per germline, CDR1 SEHNR and CDR2 FQNEAQ (reference sequence). The junction had 6 bases not matched to a gene; V was cut back by 0 bases and J by 4 bases. This CDR3 comprises 15 residues. The CDR3 sequence is CASSLALGLEYEQYF. The DNA for the CDR3 is TGTGCCAGCAGCTTAGCTCTCGGACTAGAATACGAGCAGTACTTC.